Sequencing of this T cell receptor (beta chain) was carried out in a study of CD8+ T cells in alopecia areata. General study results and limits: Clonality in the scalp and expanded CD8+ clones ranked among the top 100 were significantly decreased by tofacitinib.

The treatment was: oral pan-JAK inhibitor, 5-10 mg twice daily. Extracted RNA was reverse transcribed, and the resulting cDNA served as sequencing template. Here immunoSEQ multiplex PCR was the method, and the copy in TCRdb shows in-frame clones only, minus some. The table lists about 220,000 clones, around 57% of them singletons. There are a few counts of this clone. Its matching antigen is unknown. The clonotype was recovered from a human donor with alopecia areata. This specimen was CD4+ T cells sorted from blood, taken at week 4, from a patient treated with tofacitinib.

The CDR3 region is CAWKLSGGPYNEQFF. CDR3 DNA: TGTGCCTGGAAATTAAGCGGGGGCCCTTACAATGAGCAGTTCTTC. The V and J genes are TRBV30 and TRBJ2-1; TRBD2 matches at 8 bases. The V gene's germline CDR1 is GTSNPN and CDR2 SVGIG (reference sequence). J lost 4 bases, V lost 4 bases, and 9 bases had no gene match. The CDR3 totals 15 residues. Full variable domain (outside the CDR3, taken from reference TRBV30 and TRBJ2-1): SQTIHQWPATLVQPVGSPLSLECTVEGTSNPNLYWYRQAAGRGLQLLFYSVGIGQISSEVPQNLSASRPQDRQFILSSKKLLLSDSGFYLCAWKLSGGPYNEQFFGPGTRLTVL.